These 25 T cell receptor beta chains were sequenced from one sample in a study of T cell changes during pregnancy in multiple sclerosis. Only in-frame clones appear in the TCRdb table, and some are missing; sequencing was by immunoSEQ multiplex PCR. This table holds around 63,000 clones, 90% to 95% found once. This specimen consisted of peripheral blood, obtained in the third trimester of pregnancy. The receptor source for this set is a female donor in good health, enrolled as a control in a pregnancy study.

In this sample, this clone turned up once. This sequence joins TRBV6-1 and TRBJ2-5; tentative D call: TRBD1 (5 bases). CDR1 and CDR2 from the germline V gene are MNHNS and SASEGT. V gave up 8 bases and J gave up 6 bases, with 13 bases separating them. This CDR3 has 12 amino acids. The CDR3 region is CASRPHRQTQYF. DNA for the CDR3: TGTGCCAGCCGGCCGCACAGGCAGACCCAGTACTTC.

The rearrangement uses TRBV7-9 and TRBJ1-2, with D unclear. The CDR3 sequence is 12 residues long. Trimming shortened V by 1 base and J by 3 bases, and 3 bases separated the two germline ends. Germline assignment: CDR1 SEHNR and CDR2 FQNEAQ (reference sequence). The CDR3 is CASSLVDYGYTF. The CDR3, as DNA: TGTGCCAGCAGCTTAGTAGACTATGGCTACACCTTC.

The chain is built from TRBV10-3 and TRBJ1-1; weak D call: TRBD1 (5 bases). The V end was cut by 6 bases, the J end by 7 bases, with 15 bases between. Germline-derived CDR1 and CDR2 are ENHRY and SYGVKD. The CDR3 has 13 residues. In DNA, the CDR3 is TGTGCCATCAGGACCGGGACTGGGAGTGAAGCTTTCTTT. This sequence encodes CAIRTGTGSEAFF.

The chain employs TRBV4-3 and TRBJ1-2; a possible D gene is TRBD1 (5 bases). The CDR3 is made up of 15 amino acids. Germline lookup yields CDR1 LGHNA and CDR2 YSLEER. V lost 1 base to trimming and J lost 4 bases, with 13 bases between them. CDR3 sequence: CASSQVLQVGYGYTF. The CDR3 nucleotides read TGCGCCAGCAGCCAAGTATTACAGGTCGGCTATGGCTACACCTTC.

The chain's CDR3 is CASSSAPMGSHQETQYF. For the CDR3, the DNA is TGTGCCAGCAGCTCCGCCCCGATGGGGAGCCACCAAGAGACCCAGTACTTC. The rearrangement links TRBV7-2 to TRBJ2-5; possible D gene TRBD2, 5 bases. Trimming removed 4 bases at V and 0 bases at J, with 18 bases between. Germline CDR1 and CDR2: SGHTA and FQGNSA. This CDR3 contains 17 residues.

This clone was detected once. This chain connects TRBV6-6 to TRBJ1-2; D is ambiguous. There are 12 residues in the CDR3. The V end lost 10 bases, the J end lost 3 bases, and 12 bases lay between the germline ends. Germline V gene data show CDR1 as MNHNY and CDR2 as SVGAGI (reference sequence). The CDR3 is CATFLADYGYTF. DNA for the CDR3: TGTGCCACCTTCCTGGCTGACTATGGCTACACCTTC.

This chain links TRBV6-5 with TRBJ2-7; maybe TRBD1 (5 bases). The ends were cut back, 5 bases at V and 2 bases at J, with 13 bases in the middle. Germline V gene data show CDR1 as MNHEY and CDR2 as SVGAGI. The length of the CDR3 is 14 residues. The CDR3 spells CASSPYRGTYEQYF. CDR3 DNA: TGTGCCAGCAGTCCTTATAGGGGTACCTACGAGCAGTACTTC.

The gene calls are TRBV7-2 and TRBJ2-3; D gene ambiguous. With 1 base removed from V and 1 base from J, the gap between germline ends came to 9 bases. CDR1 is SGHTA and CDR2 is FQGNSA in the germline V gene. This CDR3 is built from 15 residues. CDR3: CASSLVGQGTDTQYF. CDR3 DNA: TGTGCCAGCAGCTTAGTTGGGCAGGGCACAGATACGCAGTATTTT.

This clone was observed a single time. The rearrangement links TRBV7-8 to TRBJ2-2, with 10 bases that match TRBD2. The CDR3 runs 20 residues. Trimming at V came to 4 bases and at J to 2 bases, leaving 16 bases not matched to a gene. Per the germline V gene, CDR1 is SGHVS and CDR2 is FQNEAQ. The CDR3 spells CASSSVRTSGVILNTGELFF. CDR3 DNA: TGTGCCAGCAGCTCCGTTCGGACTAGCGGCGTAATACTAAACACCGGGGAGCTGTTTTTT.

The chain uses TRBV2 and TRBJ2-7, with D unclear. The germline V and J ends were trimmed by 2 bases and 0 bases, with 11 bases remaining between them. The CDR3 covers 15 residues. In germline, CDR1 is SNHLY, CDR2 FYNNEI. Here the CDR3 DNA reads TGTGCCAGCAGTGAATTAGCCGTGAGCTCCTACGAGCAGTACTTC. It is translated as CASSELAVSSYEQYF. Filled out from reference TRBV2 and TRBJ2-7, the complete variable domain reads EPEVTQTPSHQVTQMGQEVILRCVPISNHLYFYWYRQILGQKVEFLVSFYNNEISEKSEIFDDQFSVERPDGSNFTLKIRSTKLEDSAMYFCASSELAVSSYEQYFGPGTRLTVT.

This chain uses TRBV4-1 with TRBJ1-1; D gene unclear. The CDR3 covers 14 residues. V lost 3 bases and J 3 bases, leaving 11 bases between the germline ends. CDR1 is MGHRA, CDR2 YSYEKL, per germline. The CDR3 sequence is CASSQPIQDTEAFF. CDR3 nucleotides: TGCGCCAGCAGCCAGCCGATCCAGGACACTGAAGCTTTCTTT.

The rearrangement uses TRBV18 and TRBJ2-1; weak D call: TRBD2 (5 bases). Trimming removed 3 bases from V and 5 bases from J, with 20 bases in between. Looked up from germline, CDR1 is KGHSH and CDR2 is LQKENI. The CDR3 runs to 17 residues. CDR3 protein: CASSPSLATAVDNEQFF. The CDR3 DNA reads TGTGCCAGCTCACCGAGCCTAGCCACCGCCGTTGACAATGAGCAGTTCTTC. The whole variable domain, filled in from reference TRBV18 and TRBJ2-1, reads NAGVMQNPRHLVRRRGQEARLRCSPMKGHSHVYWYRQLPEEGLKFMVYLQKENIIDESGMPKERFSAEFPKEGPSILRIQQVVRGDSAAYFCASSPSLATAVDNEQFFGPGTRLTVL.

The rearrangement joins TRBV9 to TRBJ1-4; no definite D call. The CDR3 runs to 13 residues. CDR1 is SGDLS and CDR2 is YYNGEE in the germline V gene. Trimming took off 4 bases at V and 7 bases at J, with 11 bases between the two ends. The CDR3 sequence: CASSPQRFEKLFF. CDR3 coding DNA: TGTGCCAGCAGCCCCCAGCGGTTTGAAAAACTGTTTTTT.

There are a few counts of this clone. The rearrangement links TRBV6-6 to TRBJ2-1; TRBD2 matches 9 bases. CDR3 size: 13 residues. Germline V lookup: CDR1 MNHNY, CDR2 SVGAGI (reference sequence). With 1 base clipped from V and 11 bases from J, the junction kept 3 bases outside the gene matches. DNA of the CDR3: TGTGCCAGCAGTTACTGGCGGGGGGGGAAGCAGTTCTTC. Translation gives CASSYWRGGKQFF.

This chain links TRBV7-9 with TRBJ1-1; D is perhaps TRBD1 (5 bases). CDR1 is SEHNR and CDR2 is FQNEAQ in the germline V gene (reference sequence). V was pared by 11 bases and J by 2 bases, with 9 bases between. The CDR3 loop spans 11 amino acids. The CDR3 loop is CALGGNTEAFF. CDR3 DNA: TGTGCCCTCGGGGGTAACACTGAAGCTTTCTTT.

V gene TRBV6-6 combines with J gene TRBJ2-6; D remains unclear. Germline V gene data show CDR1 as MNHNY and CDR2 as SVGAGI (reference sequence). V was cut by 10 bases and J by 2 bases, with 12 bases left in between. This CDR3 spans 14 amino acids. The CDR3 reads CATPRSPGANVLTF. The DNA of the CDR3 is TGTGCCACCCCGAGATCTCCTGGGGCCAACGTCCTGACTTTC.

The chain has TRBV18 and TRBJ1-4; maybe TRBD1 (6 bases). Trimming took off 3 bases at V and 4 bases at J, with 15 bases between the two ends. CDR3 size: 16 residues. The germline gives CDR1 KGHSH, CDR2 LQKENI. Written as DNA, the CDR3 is TGTGCCAGCTCACCGCGAGGACAGAAGATTAATGAAAAACTGTTTTTT. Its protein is CASSPRGQKINEKLFF.

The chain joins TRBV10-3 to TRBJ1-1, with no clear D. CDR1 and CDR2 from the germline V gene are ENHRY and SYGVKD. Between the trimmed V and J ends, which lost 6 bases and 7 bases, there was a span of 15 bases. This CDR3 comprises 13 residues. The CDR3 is CAIRPGPGGEAFF. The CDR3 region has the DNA TGTGCCATCAGACCGGGCCCGGGAGGTGAAGCTTTCTTT.

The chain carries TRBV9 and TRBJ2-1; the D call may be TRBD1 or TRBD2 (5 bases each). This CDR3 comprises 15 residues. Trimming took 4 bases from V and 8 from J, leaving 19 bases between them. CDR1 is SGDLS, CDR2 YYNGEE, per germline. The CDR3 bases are TGTGCCAGCAGCCTAGGGGCGGGCTCCTTCGATGAGCAGTTCTTC. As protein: CASSLGAGSFDEQFF.

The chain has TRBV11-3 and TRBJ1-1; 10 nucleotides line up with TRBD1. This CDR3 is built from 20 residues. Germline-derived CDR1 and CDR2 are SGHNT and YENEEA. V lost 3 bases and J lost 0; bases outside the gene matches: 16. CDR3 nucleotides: TGTGCCAGCAGCTTGTGGCCCCTAAGGGGACAGGGGATTATGAACACTGAAGCTTTCTTT. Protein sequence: CASSLWPLRGQGIMNTEAFF.

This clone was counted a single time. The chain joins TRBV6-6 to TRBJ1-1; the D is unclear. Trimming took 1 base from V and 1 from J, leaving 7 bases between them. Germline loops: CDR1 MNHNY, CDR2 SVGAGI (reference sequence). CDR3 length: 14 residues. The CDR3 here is CASSYYAGNTEAFF. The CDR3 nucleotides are TGTGCCAGCAGTTACTATGCGGGGAACACTGAAGCTTTCTTT.

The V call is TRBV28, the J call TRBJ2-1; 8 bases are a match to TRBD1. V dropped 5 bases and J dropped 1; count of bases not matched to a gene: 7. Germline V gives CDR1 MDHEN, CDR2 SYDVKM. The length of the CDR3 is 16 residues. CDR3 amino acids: CASSTGGTASYNEQFF. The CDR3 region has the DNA TGTGCCAGCAGTACAGGGGGGACAGCATCCTACAATGAGCAGTTCTTC.

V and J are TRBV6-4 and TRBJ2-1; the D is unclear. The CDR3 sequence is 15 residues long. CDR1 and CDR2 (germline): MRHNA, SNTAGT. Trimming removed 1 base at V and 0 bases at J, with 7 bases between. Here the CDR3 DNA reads TGTGCCAGCAGTGACTATGAGAGCTCCTACAATGAGCAGTTCTTC. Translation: CASSDYESSYNEQFF.

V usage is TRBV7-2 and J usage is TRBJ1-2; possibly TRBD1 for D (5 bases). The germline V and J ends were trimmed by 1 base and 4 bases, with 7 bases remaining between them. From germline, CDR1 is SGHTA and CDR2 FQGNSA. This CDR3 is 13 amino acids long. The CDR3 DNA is TGTGCCAGCAGCTTAGGACAGACCTATGGCTACACCTTC. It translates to CASSLGQTYGYTF.

CDR3 in DNA: TGTGCCAGCAGCTTAGTAGCCAGGGCCTACTATGGCTACACCTTC. Encoded protein: CASSLVARAYYGYTF. This chain uses TRBV7-2 with TRBJ1-2, with a weak D call TRBD1 (5 bases). Germline V gene lookup returns CDR1 SGHTA and CDR2 FQGNSA. The CDR3 is 15 residues long. V dropped 1 base and J dropped 3 bases, with 12 bases sitting between them.